The entry below describes one TCR beta chain. Using a J-beta primer mix together with a sample-barcoded 5' primer, a second PCR was run for roughly 6 to 11 cycles. TCRdb re-called the 5' RACE reads with MiXCR, one entry per CDR3 protein. The sample holds fewer than 2,000,000 distinct CDR3 sequences, approximately 32% seen once. The entry originates in a study of blood T cells in healthy people across ages. The sequence derives from a woman in her twenties or thirties in good health. The specimen sequenced was blood.

This chain's CDR3 is CASRPPGSGPRDGYTF. The CDR3 nucleotides read TGTGCCAGCAGACCTCCGGGTTCCGGGCCTAGGGATGGCTACACCTTC. The V and J genes are TRBV28 and TRBJ1-2; no reliable D call. The CDR3 totals 16 residues. Trimming left V 6 bases short and J 6 bases short, with 23 bases between. CDR1 is MDHEN, CDR2 SYDVKM, per germline.